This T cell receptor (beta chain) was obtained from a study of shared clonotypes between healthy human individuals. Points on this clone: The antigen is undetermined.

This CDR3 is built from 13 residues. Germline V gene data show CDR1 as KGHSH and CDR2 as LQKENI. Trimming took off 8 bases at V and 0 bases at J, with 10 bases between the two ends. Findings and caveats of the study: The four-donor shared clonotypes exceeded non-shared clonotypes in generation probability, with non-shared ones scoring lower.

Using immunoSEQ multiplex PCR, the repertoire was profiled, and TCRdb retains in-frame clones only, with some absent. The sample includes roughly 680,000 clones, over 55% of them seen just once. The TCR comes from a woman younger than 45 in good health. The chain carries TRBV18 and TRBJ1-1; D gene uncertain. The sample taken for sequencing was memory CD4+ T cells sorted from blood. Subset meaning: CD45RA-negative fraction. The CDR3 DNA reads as TGTGCCAGCGTCGCTACAATGAACACTGAAGCTTTCTTT. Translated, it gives CASVATMNTEAFF.